Below are 26 T cell receptor beta chains sequenced from a single sample in a study of OX40 agonist ivuxolimab in advanced cancers. This table comes from immunoSEQ multiplex PCR, and its TCRdb copy is limited to in-frame clones, with some not included. The top ten hold 28% of the sample, which has some 9,800 clones, 65% to 75% seen once. The specimen comprised CD4+ or CD8+ T cells sorted from blood, sampled in a trial of the OX40 agonist ivuxolimab. Receptor source: an adult with an advanced solid tumor such as melanoma, head and neck, liver or kidney cancer.

The chain uses TRBV6-4 and TRBJ2-3; no clear D. Trimming cost V 3 bases and J 2 bases, with 12 bases left between them. Per germline, CDR1 MRHNA and CDR2 SNTAGT. This CDR3 is built from 15 residues. The CDR3, as DNA: TGTGCCAGCAGTGAATCCGGATACCCCACAGATACGCAGTATTTT. This sequence encodes CASSESGYPTDTQYF.

The V call is TRBV28, the J call TRBJ2-5; 13 nucleotides match TRBD2. The V gene's germline CDR1 is MDHEN and CDR2 SYDVKM. This CDR3 region has 14 residues. Germline trimming cut 3 bases from V and 11 bases from J; bases unmatched to any gene: 6. CDR3 protein: CASSFGLAGDEQYF. CDR3 DNA: TGTGCCAGCAGTTTCGGACTAGCGGGAGATGAGCAGTACTTC.

The CDR3 reads CASSTHQSSYEQYF. For the CDR3, the DNA is TGTGCCAGCAGTACCCACCAGTCCTCCTACGAGCAGTACTTC. J is TRBJ2-7 and V is TRBV2; no clear D gene. The CDR3 runs to 14 residues. CDR1 is SNHLY, CDR2 FYNNEI, per germline. Trimming removed 5 bases at V and 0 bases at J, with 11 bases between.

The chain uses TRBV19 and TRBJ1-5, with D hard to call. Germline values: CDR1 LNHDA, CDR2 SQIVND (reference sequence). Trimming shortened V by 0 bases and J by 5 bases, and 5 bases separated the two germline ends. This CDR3 is 13 amino acids long. CDR3 loop: CASSIDTYQPQHF. The DNA for the CDR3 is TGTGCCAGTAGTATAGATACCTATCAGCCCCAGCATTTT.

The rearrangement joins TRBV5-1 to TRBJ2-7; D ambiguous. The CDR3 is made up of 13 amino acids. Germline loops: CDR1 SGHRS, CDR2 YFSETQ. V shed 2 bases and J shed 6 bases, with 12 bases lying between them. CDR3 residues: CASSFRTAGEQYF. As DNA, the CDR3 is TGCGCCAGCAGCTTCCGGACGGCTGGCGAGCAGTACTTC.

This clone qualifies as medium-sized (0.01 to 0.1%). This chain connects TRBV7-3 to TRBJ2-1; 7 bases are a match to TRBD2. The trim removed 5 bases at V and 5 bases at J, leaving 12 bases unmatched. Germline values: CDR1 SGHTA, CDR2 FQGTGA. This CDR3 has 16 amino acids. The CDR3 sequence: CASSLLIAGVDNEQFF. The CDR3, as DNA: TGTGCCAGCAGCCTCTTAATAGCGGGCGTTGACAATGAGCAGTTCTTC.

This clone appeared once. The CDR3 region is CASSLGTGVNEQFF. CDR3 in DNA: TGTGCCAGCAGTTTAGGGACAGGTGTTAATGAGCAGTTCTTC. The rearrangement uses TRBV6-5 and TRBJ2-1; TRBD1 aligns across 8 bases. Germline CDR1 MNHEY, CDR2 SVGAGI. The CDR3 length is 14 residues. Trimming cost V 4 bases and J 7 bases; bases outside gene matches: 6.

This clone showed up just a few times. The rearrangement uses TRBV12-5 and TRBJ2-5; 12 bases are a match to TRBD2. The J segment lost 7 bases and the V segment lost 1 base, leaving 7 bases of the junction unmatched. Germline V gives CDR1 LGHNT, CDR2 FRNRAP. The CDR3 extends over 16 amino acids. In nucleotides, the CDR3 is TGTGCTAGTGGTTTGGACCTAGCGGGAGGGCCAGGGACCCAGTACTTC. Amino acids: CASGLDLAGGPGTQYF.

V gene TRBV5-1 combines with J gene TRBJ1-6; perhaps TRBD1 as D (5 bases). Trimming removed 3 bases at V and 5 bases at J, with 12 bases between. Looked up from germline, CDR1 is SGHRS and CDR2 is YFSETQ. CDR3 length: 15 residues. As DNA, the CDR3 is TGCGCCAGCAGCTCCGAGACAGATAATAATTCACCCCTCCACTTT. Its protein product is CASSSETDNNSPLHF.

Of note for this clone: The same CDR3 also results from other DNA sequences found in this sample. V gene TRBV28 combines with J gene TRBJ2-5; D call uncertain. Deletions cut 6 bases from V and 0 bases from J, with 17 bases between. The germline V gene encodes CDR1 MDHEN and CDR2 SYDVKM. CDR3 length: 16 residues. CDR3 amino acids: CASSPRSLTYQETQYF. The CDR3 DNA follows: TGTGCCAGCAGCCCCCGGTCCCTTACGTACCAAGAGACCCAGTACTTC.

The V call is TRBV27, the J call TRBJ2-1, with 7 bases fitting TRBD2. V gave up 4 bases and J gave up 2 bases; unmatched junction bases: 11. Per germline, CDR1 MNHEY and CDR2 SMNVEV (reference sequence). The CDR3 extends over 17 amino acids. The DNA of the CDR3 is TGTGCCAGCAGTTCCCCTTTTGCGGGAGCCCCCTACAATGAGCAGTTCTTC. Encoded protein: CASSSPFAGAPYNEQFF.

This chain connects TRBV6-5 to TRBJ2-1; 9 bases match TRBD1. Germline lookup yields CDR1 MNHEY and CDR2 SVGAGI. This CDR3 contains 15 residues. Unmatched junction bases numbered 3, after V lost 4 bases and J lost 2 bases. The CDR3 loop is CASSSGQGTYNEQFF. DNA for the CDR3: TGTGCCAGCAGTTCCGGACAGGGGACCTACAATGAGCAGTTCTTC.

The V gene is TRBV29-1, the J gene TRBJ2-1, with 13 bases fitting TRBD2. Germline-derived CDR1 and CDR2 are SQVTM and ANQGSEA. V was pared by 3 bases and J by 4 bases, with 3 bases of the junction left unmatched. The CDR3 consists of 15 residues. In DNA, the CDR3 is TGCAGCGTTGAGACTAGCGGGAGGCCGTACAATGAGCAGTTCTTC. It encodes CSVETSGRPYNEQFF.

A note on this clone: The sample holds other DNA sequences that translate to the same CDR3. The rearrangement links TRBV19 to TRBJ1-1, with a possible D match to TRBD1 (5 bases). V gave up 3 bases and J gave up 6 bases, with 11 bases separating them. CDR1 and CDR2 (germline): LNHDA, SQIVND (reference sequence). The CDR3 is 13 amino acids. The CDR3 coding sequence is TGTGCCAGTAGTATCCTAGGAGGGGCTGAAGCTTTCTTT. As protein: CASSILGGAEAFF.

The chain carries TRBV5-6 and TRBJ2-1, with 14 bases fitting TRBD2. V dropped 7 bases and J dropped 9; count of bases not matched to a gene: 6. This CDR3 is built from 14 residues. The germline CDR1 and CDR2 sequences are SGHDT and YYEEEE. The CDR3 nucleotides read TGTGCCAGCTGGGGACTAGCGGGAGACACTGAGCAGTTCTTC. This codes for CASWGLAGDTEQFF.

The chain is built from TRBV18 and TRBJ2-2, with TRBD2 as a possible D gene (6 bases). Germline CDR1 reads KGHSH; CDR2 reads LQKENI. The length of the CDR3 is 15 residues. V was shortened by 4 bases and J by 4 bases, with 13 bases between the two germline ends. The CDR3 DNA follows: TGTGCCAGCTCACTAGGCGGGGTCGGCACCGGGGAGCTGTTTTTT. It codes for CASSLGGVGTGELFF. Combining the CDR3 with reference TRBV18 and TRBJ2-2 gives the whole variable domain NAGVMQNPRHLVRRRGQEARLRCSPMKGHSHVYWYRQLPEEGLKFMVYLQKENIIDESGMPKERFSAEFPKEGPSILRIQQVVRGDSAAYFCASSLGGVGTGELFFGEGSRLTVL.

The V gene is TRBV6-8, the J gene TRBJ1-6; a possible D gene is TRBD1 (5 bases). Trimming removed 5 bases from V and 11 bases from J, with 13 bases in between. Germline CDR1 is MNHGY and CDR2 is SAAAGT. The CDR3 runs to 13 residues. The CDR3 coding sequence is TGTGCCAGCAGTCTGGGGACCCAACCACCCCTCCACTTT. Its translation is CASSLGTQPPLHF.

This rearrangement joins TRBV30 to TRBJ2-7, with D maybe TRBD1 (5 bases). Germline CDR1 GTSNPN, CDR2 SVGIG (reference sequence). V lost 5 bases to trimming and J lost 2 bases, with 13 bases between them. CDR3 size: 13 residues. CDR3 nucleotides: TGTGCCTGGGACCACACAGGAGCCTACGAGCAGTACTTC. This encodes CAWDHTGAYEQYF.

The chain employs TRBV11-2 and TRBJ2-5; 14 nucleotides match TRBD2. The CDR3 covers 17 residues. Germline assignment: CDR1 SGHAT and CDR2 FQNNGV. The junction had 9 bases not matched to a gene; V was cut back by 5 bases and J by 4 bases. Written as DNA, the CDR3 is TGTGCCAGCAGCCTCGGACTAGCGGGGGGCCTCGGAGAGACCCAGTACTTC. Translated: CASSLGLAGGLGETQYF.

This chain uses TRBV2 with TRBJ2-7; a possible D gene is TRBD2 (6 bases). Per the germline V gene, CDR1 is SNHLY and CDR2 is FYNNEI. V lost 6 bases, J lost 4 bases, and 19 bases lay in between. The CDR3 has 15 amino acids. The CDR3 protein is CASRVMASANYEQYF. The DNA for the CDR3 is TGTGCCAGCAGGGTGATGGCTAGCGCTAATTACGAGCAGTACTTC.

This chain joins TRBV28 and TRBJ1-6; possible D gene TRBD1, 6 bases. Trimming cost V 5 bases and J 6 bases, with 11 bases left between them. Germline V gene sequence: CDR1 MDHEN, CDR2 SYDVKM. The CDR3 length is 14 residues. Written as DNA, the CDR3 is TGTGCCAGCAGTCGCGGGACACTTAATTCACCCCTCCACTTT. This codes for CASSRGTLNSPLHF.

The gene calls are TRBV13 and TRBJ2-3; TRBD2 agrees at 9 bases. CDR1 and CDR2 from the germline V gene are PRHDT and FYEKMQ (reference sequence). This CDR3 spans 13 amino acids. Trimming at V came to 5 bases and at J to 8 bases, leaving 5 bases not matched to a gene. The CDR3 DNA sequence: TGTGCCAGCAGCATAGCGGGAGAGGGTACGCAGTATTTT. Translating it yields CASSIAGEGTQYF.

The chain's CDR3 is CASILSQGGTEAFF. The CDR3 DNA reads TGTGCCAGCATCCTAAGCCAGGGCGGCACTGAAGCTTTCTTT. The chain employs TRBV6-5 and TRBJ1-1, with D perhaps matching TRBD1 (5 bases). The CDR3 totals 14 residues. CDR1 and CDR2 (germline): MNHEY, SVGAGI. The germline V and J ends were trimmed by 7 bases and 4 bases, with 16 bases remaining between them.

This clone was seen a few times. This rearrangement joins TRBV15 to TRBJ2-1; D unresolved. Germline CDR1 and CDR2: LNHNV and YYDKDF (reference sequence). The CDR3 length is 14 residues. With 8 bases removed from V and 9 bases from J, the gap between germline ends came to 20 bases. The CDR3 nucleotides read TGTGCCACCTCCGACCGAAGAGTGTATGGTGAGCAGTTCTTC. As protein: CATSDRRVYGEQFF.

This clone was seen once. The J gene is TRBJ2-5, the V gene TRBV28, with TRBD2 matching over 7 bases. This CDR3 spans 15 amino acids. Germline CDR1 reads MDHEN; CDR2 reads SYDVKM. With V trimmed by 5 bases and J by 5 bases, 11 bases remained unmatched. CDR3 coding DNA: TGTGCCAGCAGTCCCAGCTTGGCGGGAGAGGAGACCCAGTACTTC. It translates to CASSPSLAGEETQYF.

The rearrangement joins TRBV2 to TRBJ2-3, with 10 bases matching TRBD2. Trimming removed 4 bases from V and 1 base from J; junction bases left unmatched: 11. The CDR3 runs 18 residues. Germline lookup yields CDR1 SNHLY and CDR2 FYNNEI. Written as DNA, the CDR3 is TGTGCCAGCAGTGCCGACTTACCCGGGACTAGCGGCACAGATACGCAGTATTTT. It encodes CASSADLPGTSGTDTQYF. Complete variable domain (other parts from reference TRBV2 and TRBJ2-3): EPEVTQTPSHQVTQMGQEVILRCVPISNHLYFYWYRQILGQKVEFLVSFYNNEISEKSEIFDDQFSVERPDGSNFTLKIRSTKLEDSAMYFCASSADLPGTSGTDTQYFGPGTRLTVL.